This T cell receptor (beta chain) was identified in a study of blood T cell repertoires in COVID-19. This CDR3 region has 15 residues. V gave up 3 bases and J gave up 4 bases; unmatched junction bases: 6. Germline V CDR1 and CDR2: GTSNPN, SVGIG (reference sequence). In the original workflow: Reference gene primer amplification gave nucleated cell count estimates. Profiling relied on immunoSEQ multiplex PCR, and the TCRdb table lists in-frame clones only, not all of them. V and J calls and clone size are those listed in that table; D and trimming were worked out from the DNA. The table has 250,000 to 300,000 clones, over 75% seen once.

The sequenced material came from peripheral blood. The receptor comes from a man in his fifties with active or convalescent COVID-19. The chain uses TRBV30 and TRBJ2-7; 13 bases line up with TRBD2. CDR3 DNA sequence: TGTGCCTGGAGGATGACGACTAGCGGGAGGTACGAGCAGTACTTC. Protein sequence: CAWRMTTSGRYEQYF.